This T cell receptor beta chain emerged from a study of early T cells in non-severe SARS-CoV-2 infection. Study summary: RNA in bulk from unsorted whole blood was sequenced, and chains were unpaired. Points from the study as a whole: Anti-spike CD8 specificities were favored by VDJdb matching, whose results missed private and CD4 specificities.

There are 15 residues in the CDR3. Trimming pared 8 bases from V and 4 bases from J, leaving 17 bases between. Germline V CDR1 and CDR2: MNHEY, SVGAGI. The TCR library protocol was used to attach unique molecular identifiers. These identifiers were attached to individual cDNA molecules. MiXCR, run by TCRdb on the 5' RACE reads, gives a single entry per CDR3 protein. The table lists 90,000 to 100,000 distinct CDR3 sequences, approximately 13% of them singletons. Turning to this clonotype: What it binds is not known.

The V gene is TRBV6-5, the J gene TRBJ2-2; D remains ambiguous. The sample taken for sequencing was whole blood. The sequence came from an adult who was a healthcare worker with PCR-confirmed SARS-CoV-2 infection or an uninfected control (not recorded which). The DNA for the CDR3 is TGTGCCAGCTACCTTAACGGGTTCCCCACCGGGGAGCTGTTTTTT. As protein: CASYLNGFPTGELFF.